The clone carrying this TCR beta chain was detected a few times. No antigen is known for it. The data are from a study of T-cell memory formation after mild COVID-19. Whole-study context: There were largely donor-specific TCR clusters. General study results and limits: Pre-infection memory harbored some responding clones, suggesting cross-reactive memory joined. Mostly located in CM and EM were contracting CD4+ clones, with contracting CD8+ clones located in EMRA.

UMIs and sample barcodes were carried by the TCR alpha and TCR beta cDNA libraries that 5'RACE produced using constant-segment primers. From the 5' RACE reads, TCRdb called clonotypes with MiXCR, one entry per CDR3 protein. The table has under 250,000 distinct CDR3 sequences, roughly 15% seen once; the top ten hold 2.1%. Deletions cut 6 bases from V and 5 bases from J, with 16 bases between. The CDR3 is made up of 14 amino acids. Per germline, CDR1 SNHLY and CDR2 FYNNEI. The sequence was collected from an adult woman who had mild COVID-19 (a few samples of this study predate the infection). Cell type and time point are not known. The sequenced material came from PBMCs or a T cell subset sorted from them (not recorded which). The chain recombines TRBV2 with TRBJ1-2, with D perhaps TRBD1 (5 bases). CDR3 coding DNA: TGTGCCAGCAGGGGGGGACCGGCGGGGTATGGCTACACCTTC. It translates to CASRGGPAGYGYTF.